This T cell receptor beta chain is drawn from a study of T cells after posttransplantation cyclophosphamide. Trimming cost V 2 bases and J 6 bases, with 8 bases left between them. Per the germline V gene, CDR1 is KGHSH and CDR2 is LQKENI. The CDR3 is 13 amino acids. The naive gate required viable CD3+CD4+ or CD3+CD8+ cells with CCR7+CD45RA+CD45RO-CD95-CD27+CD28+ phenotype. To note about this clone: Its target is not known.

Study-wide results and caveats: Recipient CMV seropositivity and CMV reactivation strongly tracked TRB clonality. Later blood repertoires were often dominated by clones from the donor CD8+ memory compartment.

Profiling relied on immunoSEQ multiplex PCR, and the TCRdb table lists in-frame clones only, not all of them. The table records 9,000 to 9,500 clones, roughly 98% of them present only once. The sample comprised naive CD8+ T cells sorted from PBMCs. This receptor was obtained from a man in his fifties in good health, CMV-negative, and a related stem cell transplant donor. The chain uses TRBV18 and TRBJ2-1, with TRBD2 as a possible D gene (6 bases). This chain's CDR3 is CASSPIGGNEQFF. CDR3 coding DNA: TGTGCCAGCTCACCAATCGGGGGCAATGAGCAGTTCTTC.